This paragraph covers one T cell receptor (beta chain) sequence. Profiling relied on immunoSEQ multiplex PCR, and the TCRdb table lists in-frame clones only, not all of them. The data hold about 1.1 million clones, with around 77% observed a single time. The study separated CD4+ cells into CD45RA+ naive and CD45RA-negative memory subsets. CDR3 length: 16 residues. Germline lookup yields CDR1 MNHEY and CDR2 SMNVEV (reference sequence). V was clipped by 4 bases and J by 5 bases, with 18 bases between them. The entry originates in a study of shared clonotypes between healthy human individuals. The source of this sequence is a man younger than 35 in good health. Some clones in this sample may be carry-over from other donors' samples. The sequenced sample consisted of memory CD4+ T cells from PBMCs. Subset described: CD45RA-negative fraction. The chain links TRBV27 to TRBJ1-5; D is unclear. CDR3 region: CASSSPPPKEDQPQHF. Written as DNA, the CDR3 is TGTGCCAGCAGTTCCCCCCCTCCTAAAGAGGATCAGCCCCAGCATTTT.